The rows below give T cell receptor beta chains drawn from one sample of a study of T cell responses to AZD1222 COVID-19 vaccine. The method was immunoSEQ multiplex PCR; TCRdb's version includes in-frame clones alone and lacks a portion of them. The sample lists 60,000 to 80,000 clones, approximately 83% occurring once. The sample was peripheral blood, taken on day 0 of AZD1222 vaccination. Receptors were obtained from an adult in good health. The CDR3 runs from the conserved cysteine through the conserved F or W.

CASSSVWRKTEAFF TRBJ1-1 TRBV6-5
CASSEVGTDTQYF TRBJ2-3 TRBV10-2
CASSYPGRPDYGYTF TRBJ1-2 TRBV5-5
CASSLYASGGLEQFF TRBJ2-1 TRBV5-8
CASSFSLRDSEKLFF TRBJ1-4 TRBV7-9
CASSTSGSYGYTF TRBJ1-2 TRBV19
CASSRGVGTGELFF TRBJ2-2 TRBV21-1
CASSISAGGFDNEQFF TRBJ2-1 TRBV19
CSASKGNGANVLTF TRBJ2-6 TRBV20-1
CASSFGQSDNSPLHF TRBJ1-6 TRBV5-4
CASMPLFVGNTEAFF TRBJ1-1 TRBV7-8
CASSPGQGIGTDTQYF TRBJ2-3 TRBV5-1
CASSVGLDNSPLHF TRBJ1-6 TRBV9
CASSFGGGEQYF TRBJ2-7 TRBV11-3
CASSPGQGVNSPLHF TRBJ1-6 TRBV4-1
CASSLGGQGPYEQYF TRBJ2-7 TRBV5-1
CASIPRTGFINEQFF TRBJ2-1 TRBV5-8
CASSPDTLSTDTQYF TRBJ2-3 TRBV5-1
CASRWTSAGGEQYF TRBJ2-7 TRBV27
CASSLDRAGGYQETQYF TRBJ2-5 TRBV3-1/TRBV3-2
CARSLSAQGKGCNQPQHF TRBJ1-5 TRBV5-3
CARVGSYEQYF TRBJ2-7 TRBV7-5
CASSDPRQGEKTEAFF TRBJ1-1 TRBV2
CASSRGQGAYGYTF TRBJ1-2 TRBV5-1
CASKRQGASSPEPQHF TRBJ1-5 TRBV19